Below are 32 T cell receptor beta chains sequenced from a single sample in a study of CD8 T cells in Susac syndrome. RNA, at 0.5 to 1 ug, was reverse transcribed with random hexamers. TCRdb processed the immunoSEQ multiplex PCR reads anew with MiXCR; each CDR3 protein has one entry. The table includes roughly 190,000 distinct CDR3 sequences, about 91% detected once. The material sequenced was CD4+ T cells from PBMCs. Source of these receptors: a human donor with Susac syndrome.

The chain is built from TRBV20-1 and TRBJ1-2; D call uncertain. In germline, CDR1 is DFQATT, CDR2 SNEGSKA (reference sequence). The V end was cut by 3 bases, the J end by 2 bases, with 10 bases between. CDR3 length: 13 residues. CDR3 in DNA: TGCAGTGCTAGGGTAGCCAGAAACTATGGCTACACCTTC. This encodes CSARVARNYGYTF.

The chain couples TRBV5-6 to TRBJ2-1, with a weak D call TRBD2 (7 bases). The CDR3 spans 14 residues. Germline V gene sequence: CDR1 SGHDT, CDR2 YYEEEE. V was pared by 7 bases and J by 5 bases, with 16 bases between. The CDR3 loop is CASEGGDKHNEQFF. DNA for the CDR3: TGTGCCAGCGAGGGGGGGGACAAACACAATGAGCAGTTCTTC.

This sequence joins TRBV6-5 and TRBJ2-5; possible D gene TRBD2, 6 bases. Trimming shortened V by 6 bases and J by 3 bases, and 11 bases separated the two germline ends. CDR1 and CDR2 from the germline V gene are MNHEY and SVGAGI. This CDR3 has 13 amino acids. The CDR3 DNA follows: TGTGCCAGCAGATGGGGCGGGAAAGAGACCCAGTACTTC. Translating gives CASRWGGKETQYF.

V gene TRBV5-1 combines with J gene TRBJ2-7; 7 bases match TRBD2. The CDR3 contains 14 residues. Germline V gene sequence: CDR1 SGHRS, CDR2 YFSETQ. The junction had 5 bases not matched to a gene; V was cut back by 5 bases and J by 0 bases. This CDR3 is CASRRGGDSYEQYF. The CDR3 coding sequence is TGCGCCAGCAGGCGGGGAGGGGACTCCTACGAGCAGTACTTC.

The V and J genes are TRBV4-1 and TRBJ1-5, with D possibly being TRBD1 (6 bases). The germline CDR1 and CDR2 sequences are MGHRA and YSYEKL. CDR3 length: 17 amino acids. V was trimmed by 2 bases and J by 1 base, leaving 15 bases between them. CDR3 sequence reads: CASSQSRTDLSNQPQHF. The DNA of the CDR3 is TGCGCCAGCAGCCAATCCAGGACAGATTTAAGCAATCAGCCCCAGCATTTT.

In DNA, the CDR3 is TGTGCCAGCTCACCGGGTTCAGTTACTACCAATCAGCCCCAGCATTTT. As protein: CASSPGSVTTNQPQHF. V is TRBV18 and J is TRBJ1-5; D is ambiguous. V lost 3 bases to trimming and J lost 3 bases, with 15 bases between them. The CDR3 spans 16 residues. Germline assignment: CDR1 KGHSH and CDR2 LQKENI.

The chain links TRBV20-1 to TRBJ2-3, with TRBD1 as a possible D gene (5 bases). The germline CDR1 and CDR2 sequences are DFQATT and SNEGSKA (reference sequence). CDR3 length equals 15 residues. Trimming cost V 2 bases and J 1 base, with 13 bases left between them. CDR3 DNA: TGCAGTGCTAGATCCTTAAAAGGGGGCACAGATACGCAGTATTTT. This encodes CSARSLKGGTDTQYF.

This sequence joins TRBV4-2 and TRBJ2-1; 9 nucleotides line up with TRBD1. Per the germline V gene, CDR1 is LGHNA and CDR2 is YNFKEQ. V lost 4 bases and J lost 6; bases outside the gene matches: 10. The CDR3 spans 16 residues. In DNA, the CDR3 is TGTGCCAGCAGCCTACCCCTGGGACAGGGAATCAATGAGCAGTTCTTC. Translation gives CASSLPLGQGINEQFF.

The rearrangement uses TRBV20-1 and TRBJ2-7; 7 nucleotides align to TRBD1. The CDR3 runs to 13 residues. The V gene's germline CDR1 is DFQATT and CDR2 SNEGSKA (reference sequence). The trim removed 5 bases at V and 6 bases at J, leaving 10 bases unmatched. The CDR3 spells CSAQQGLDLEQYF. In DNA form, the CDR3 reads TGCAGTGCTCAACAGGGGCTGGACCTCGAGCAGTACTTC.

The chain carries TRBV5-5 and TRBJ2-5; 8 nucleotides agree with TRBD2. Trimming took 4 bases from V and 0 from J; bases not matched to a gene: 5. From germline, CDR1 is SGHKS and CDR2 YYEKEE (reference sequence). The CDR3 is 15 residues long. The CDR3 nucleotides read TGTGCCAGCAGCCCGGCGGGGGGAAACCAAGAGACCCAGTACTTC. It is translated as CASSPAGGNQETQYF.

The chain has TRBV5-4 and TRBJ1-1; D not resolved. Germline lookup yields CDR1 SGHNT and CDR2 YYREEE (reference sequence). The ends were cut back, 3 bases at V and 1 base at J, with 10 bases in the middle. CDR3 length: 14 residues. The CDR3 DNA is TGTGCCAGCAGCTCCTTTAACCAGAACACTGAAGCTTTCTTT. Encoded protein: CASSSFNQNTEAFF.

The CDR3 DNA follows: TGCGCCAGCAGCTTGGTTATAGCGGGAGGGCCGGGCGATGAGCAGTTCTTC. Its translation is CASSLVIAGGPGDEQFF. This chain joins TRBV5-1 and TRBJ2-1; TRBD2 matches at 11 bases. CDR1 is SGHRS, CDR2 YFSETQ, per germline. The CDR3 is 17 amino acids. After removal of 0 bases from V and 8 bases from J, the junction contained 10 bases not matched to a gene.

V gene TRBV5-1 combines with J gene TRBJ1-1; possibly TRBD1 for D (5 bases). The germline V gene encodes CDR1 SGHRS and CDR2 YFSETQ. This CDR3 has 13 residues. V gave up 7 bases and J gave up 0 bases, with 10 bases separating them. The CDR3 DNA reads TGCGCCAGCTCAGACAGATTGAACACTGAAGCTTTCTTT. Its translation is CASSDRLNTEAFF.

The rearrangement uses TRBV3-1 and TRBJ1-5; TRBD1 agrees at 7 bases. CDR1 is LGHDT and CDR2 is YNNKEL in the germline V gene (reference sequence). The CDR3 runs to 16 residues. V was clipped by 1 base and J by 2 bases; unmatched bases: 5. The CDR3, as DNA: TGTGCCAGCAGCCAAGGAAGGGGGCACGGCAATCAGCCCCAGCATTTT. It specifies CASSQGRGHGNQPQHF.

This chain joins TRBV4-2 and TRBJ2-3, with D perhaps TRBD1 (6 bases). Per the germline V gene, CDR1 is LGHNA and CDR2 is YNFKEQ. Trimming pared 2 bases from V and 4 bases from J, leaving 16 bases between. This CDR3 is built from 16 residues. The CDR3 loop reads CASSQFRGTPPDTQYF. The DNA for the CDR3 is TGTGCCAGCAGCCAATTTAGGGGGACACCGCCAGATACGCAGTATTTT.

V and J are TRBV6-5 and TRBJ1-2; D possibly corresponds to TRBD1 (5 bases). V shed 3 bases and J shed 6 bases, with 14 bases lying between them. CDR3 length: 14 amino acids. Germline V gene sequence: CDR1 MNHEY, CDR2 SVGAGI. The CDR3 is CASSYFQGKNGYTF. CDR3 DNA: TGTGCCAGCAGTTATTTTCAGGGCAAGAATGGCTACACCTTC.

This clonotype was picked up one time. The V gene is TRBV5-1, the J gene TRBJ2-7, with D perhaps matching TRBD1 or TRBD2 (5 bases each). V dropped 3 bases and J dropped 0 bases, with 19 bases sitting between them. The germline V gene encodes CDR1 SGHRS and CDR2 YFSETQ. The CDR3 sequence is 17 residues long. CDR3 protein: CASSSSSLGPLSYEQYF. CDR3 coding DNA: TGCGCCAGCAGCTCATCTTCCTTGGGACCGCTCTCCTACGAGCAGTACTTC.

The V call is TRBV20-1, the J call TRBJ1-5; tentatively, D is TRBD1 (6 bases). Trimming took off 4 bases at V and 6 bases at J, with 13 bases between the two ends. Germline CDR1 DFQATT, CDR2 SNEGSKA (reference sequence). The CDR3 is made up of 13 amino acids. CDR3 DNA sequence: TGCAGTGCTAAGGGGGGGTTCAGTCAGCCCCAGCATTTT. It translates to CSAKGGFSQPQHF.

This clonotype showed up just once. The chain has TRBV5-1 and TRBJ2-5; 13 nucleotides match TRBD2. V lost 4 bases to trimming and J lost 5 bases; unmatched junction nucleotides: 14. Germline CDR1 is SGHRS and CDR2 is YFSETQ. This CDR3 has 18 residues. The DNA of the CDR3 is TGCGCCAGCAGCACGAGGGGACTAGCGGGGCGGCGCGGGGAGACCCAGTACTTC. Its protein is CASSTRGLAGRRGETQYF.

The chain has TRBV29-1 and TRBJ1-2; no reliable D call. Trimming removed 6 bases at V and 2 bases at J, with 19 bases between. Germline lookup yields CDR1 SQVTM and CDR2 ANQGSEA. This CDR3 has 15 residues. The CDR3 nucleotides are TGCAGCGTCTCGAGAGGGCCAACCCTGAACTATGGCTACACCTTC. It yields the protein CSVSRGPTLNYGYTF. The full variable domain, with the rest looked up from reference TRBV29-1 and TRBJ1-2, is SAVISQKPSRDICQRGTSLTIQCQVDSQVTMMFWYRQQPGQSLTLIATANQGSEATYESGFVIDKFPISRPNLTFSTLTVSNMSPEDSSIYLCSVSRGPTLNYGYTFGSGTRLTVV.

CDR3 sequence reads: CASSAGYAGYTF. In DNA, the CDR3 is TGTGCCAGCAGTGCCGGGTATGCTGGCTACACCTTC. The gene calls are TRBV2 and TRBJ1-2; no definite D call. V lost 4 bases to trimming and J lost 7 bases, with 10 bases between them. CDR3 size: 12 residues. The germline CDR1 and CDR2 sequences are SNHLY and FYNNEI.

This rearrangement joins TRBV3-1 to TRBJ2-7; 14 bases are a match to TRBD2. Germline CDR1 reads LGHDT; CDR2 reads YNNKEL (reference sequence). The CDR3 is 14 residues long. V lost 5 bases, J lost 7 bases, and 4 bases stayed unmatched. This CDR3 is CASSTGLAGGEQYF. Written as DNA, the CDR3 is TGTGCCAGCAGCACTGGACTAGCGGGAGGTGAGCAGTACTTC.

The chain carries TRBV7-9 and TRBJ1-1; 7 positions agree with TRBD1. This CDR3 is built from 14 residues. CDR1 is SEHNR, CDR2 FQNEAQ, per germline (reference sequence). Germline trimming cut 6 bases from V and 4 bases from J; bases unmatched to any gene: 8. Here the CDR3 reads CASSRTGVPTEAFF. CDR3 DNA: TGTGCCAGCAGTAGAACAGGGGTCCCCACTGAAGCTTTCTTT.

The rearrangement joins TRBV5-4 to TRBJ2-7; D call uncertain. The V gene's germline CDR1 is SGHNT and CDR2 YYREEE (reference sequence). The ends were cut back, 2 bases at V and 5 bases at J, with 11 bases in the middle. There are 13 residues in the CDR3. The CDR3 protein is CASSLSRIHEQYF. CDR3 bases: TGTGCCAGCAGCTTATCCAGGATTCACGAGCAGTACTTC.

This clonotype has only one observation. The chain is built from TRBV6-5 and TRBJ2-1; 7 bases map to TRBD2. V was pared by 6 bases and J by 12 bases, with 11 bases of the junction left unmatched. CDR3 length equals 13 residues. The V gene's germline CDR1 is MNHEY and CDR2 SVGAGI. The CDR3 DNA reads as TGTGCCAGCAGGATGGGGGGGACCTTTGGGCAGTTCTTC. Protein: CASRMGGTFGQFF.

The chain has TRBV25-1 and TRBJ2-1; D ambiguous. Germline V gene data show CDR1 as MGHDK and CDR2 as SYGVNS. The CDR3 has 14 amino acids. V lost 2 bases, J lost 7 bases, and 12 bases lay in between. CDR3 in DNA: TGTGCCAGCAGTGAAACGGAAGTGCGAAATGAGCAGTTCTTC. Encoded protein: CASSETEVRNEQFF.

The chain recombines TRBV11-2 with TRBJ2-3; D gene ambiguous. The ends were cut back, 5 bases at V and 8 bases at J, with 11 bases in the middle. CDR1 and CDR2 (germline): SGHAT, FQNNGV. This CDR3 contains 12 residues. CDR3 sequence reads: CASSPRSGTQYF. For the CDR3, the DNA is TGTGCCAGCAGCCCTAGGTCTGGTACGCAGTATTTT. Full variable domain (missing parts from reference TRBV11-2 and TRBJ2-3): EAGVAQSPRYKIIEKRQSVAFWCNPISGHATLYWYQQILGQGPKLLIQFQNNGVVDDSQLPKDRFSAERLKGVDSTLKIQPAKLEDSAVYLCASSPRSGTQYFGPGTRLTVL.

The chain carries TRBV5-1 and TRBJ1-2, with 10 nucleotides matching TRBD1. V shed 4 bases, J shed 5 bases, and the junction held 8 bases outside the gene matches. The length of the CDR3 is 15 residues. Germline V gene lookup returns CDR1 SGHRS and CDR2 YFSETQ. CDR3 sequence: CASSLSGTGVYGYTF. CDR3 sequence (DNA): TGCGCCAGCAGCCTGTCCGGGACAGGGGTATATGGCTACACCTTC.

This clonotype was found once. The chain is built from TRBV6-6 and TRBJ2-5, with 7 bases that match TRBD1. V shed 7 bases, J shed 2 bases, and the junction held 10 bases outside the gene matches. This CDR3 region has 15 residues. Looked up from germline, CDR1 is MNHNY and CDR2 is SVGAGI (reference sequence). CDR3 sequence: CASIDRERGQETQYF. The CDR3 bases are TGTGCCAGCATCGACAGGGAGAGGGGTCAAGAGACCCAGTACTTC.

J is TRBJ2-7 and V is TRBV27, with 11 bases that match TRBD1. Germline CDR1 is MNHEY and CDR2 is SMNVEV (reference sequence). The CDR3 consists of 12 residues. J gave up 10 bases and V 8 bases, and 7 bases lay outside the gene matches. CDR3 residues: CASGDRGKRQYF. CDR3 sequence (DNA): TGTGCCAGCGGGGACAGGGGGAAACGCCAGTACTTC.

The rearrangement joins TRBV20-1 to TRBJ2-1, with D possibly matching TRBD1 (5 bases). Germline V gives CDR1 DFQATT, CDR2 SNEGSKA (reference sequence). The CDR3 length is 16 residues. Trimming left V 0 bases short and J 7 bases short, with 19 bases between. The DNA of the CDR3 is TGCAGTGCTAGAGATGACAGTTCCCTAGGAATTAATGAGCAGTTCTTC. Translating gives CSARDDSSLGINEQFF.

The chain has TRBV7-9 and TRBJ2-1, with TRBD2 matching over 7 bases. CDR3 length: 14 amino acids. The germline V gene has CDR1 SEHNR and CDR2 FQNEAQ (reference sequence). The trim removed 6 bases at V and 0 bases at J, leaving 2 bases unmatched. The CDR3 DNA reads as TGTGCCAGCAGGGGCGGGGGCTCCTACAATGAGCAGTTCTTC. Protein: CASRGGGSYNEQFF.